This T cell receptor beta chain appears in the sequencing data of a study of CD8 T cells in Susac syndrome. Reverse transcription of about 0.5 to 1 ug RNA used random hexamers. One entry per CDR3 protein, called by TCRdb with MiXCR from the immunoSEQ multiplex PCR reads. Of some 300,000 distinct CDR3 sequences in the sample, around 85% were seen once. Looked up from germline, CDR1 is LNHDA and CDR2 is SQIVND (reference sequence). Deletions cut 2 bases from V and 1 base from J, with 9 bases between. The CDR3 is made up of 15 amino acids. The TCR comes from a human donor with multiple sclerosis. The chain recombines TRBV19 with TRBJ1-5, with TRBD1 as a possible D gene (5 bases). The specimen sequenced was CD8+ T cells from PBMCs. The CDR3 spells CASSISAGSNQPQHF. CDR3 bases: TGTGCCAGTAGTATATCCGCAGGGAGCAATCAGCCCCAGCATTTT.